A single T cell receptor (beta chain) is shown here with its context. The sample is drawn from a study of blood T cell repertoires in COVID-19. Study at large: Donors in the United States, Italy and Spain gave samples during acute or convalescent COVID-19.

The method was immunoSEQ multiplex PCR; TCRdb's version includes in-frame clones alone and lacks a portion of them. The sample has roughly 46,000 clones, around 87% seen once. Material: peripheral blood. This TCR was recovered from a human donor in a cohort sampled during active COVID-19.

CDR3 sequence (DNA): TGCAGTGCTAGTAGACTAGCGGGGGACACCGGGGAGCTGTTTTTT. This encodes CSASRLAGDTGELFF. The chain carries TRBV20-1 and TRBJ2-2; the match to TRBD2 covers 12 bases. The CDR3 is 15 amino acids. The J segment lost 3 bases and the V segment lost 3 bases, leaving 2 bases of the junction unmatched. From germline, CDR1 is DFQATT and CDR2 SNEGSKA (reference sequence).